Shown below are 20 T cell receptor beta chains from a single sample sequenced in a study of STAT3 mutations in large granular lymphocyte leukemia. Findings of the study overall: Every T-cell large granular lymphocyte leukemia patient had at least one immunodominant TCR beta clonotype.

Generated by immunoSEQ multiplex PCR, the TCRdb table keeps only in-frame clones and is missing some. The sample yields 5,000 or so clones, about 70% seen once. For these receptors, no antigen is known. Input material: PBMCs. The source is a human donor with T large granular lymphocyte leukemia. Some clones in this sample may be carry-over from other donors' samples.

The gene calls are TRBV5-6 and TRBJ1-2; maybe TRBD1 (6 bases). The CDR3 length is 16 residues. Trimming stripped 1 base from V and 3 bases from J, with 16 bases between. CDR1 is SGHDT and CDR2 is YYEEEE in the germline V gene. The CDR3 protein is CASSLLMGGAHYGYTF. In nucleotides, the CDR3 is TGTGCCAGCAGCTTGCTTATGGGGGGCGCTCACTATGGCTACACCTTC.

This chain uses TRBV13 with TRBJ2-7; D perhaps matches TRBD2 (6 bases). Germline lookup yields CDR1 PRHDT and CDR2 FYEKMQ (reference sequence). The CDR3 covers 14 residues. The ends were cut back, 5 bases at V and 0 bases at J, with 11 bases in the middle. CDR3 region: CASSPRDSSYEQYF. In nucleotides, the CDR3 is TGTGCCAGCAGCCCGAGGGACTCCTCCTACGAGCAGTACTTC.

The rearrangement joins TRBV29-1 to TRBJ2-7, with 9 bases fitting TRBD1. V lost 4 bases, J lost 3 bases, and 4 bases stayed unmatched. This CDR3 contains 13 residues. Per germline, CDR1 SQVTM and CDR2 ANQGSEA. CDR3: CSVVRDRDYEQYF. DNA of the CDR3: TGCAGCGTTGTCCGGGACAGGGACTACGAGCAGTACTTC.

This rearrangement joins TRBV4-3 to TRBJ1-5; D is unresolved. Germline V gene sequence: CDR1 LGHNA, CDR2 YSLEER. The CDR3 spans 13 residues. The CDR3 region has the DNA TGCGCGAGTGCCCCAGAGCGATATCAGCCCCAGCATTTT. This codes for CASAPERYQPQHF.

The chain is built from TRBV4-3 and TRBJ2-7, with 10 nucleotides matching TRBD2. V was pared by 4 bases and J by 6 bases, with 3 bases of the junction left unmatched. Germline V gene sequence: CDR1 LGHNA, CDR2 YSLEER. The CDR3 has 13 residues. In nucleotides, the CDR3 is TGCGCCAGCAGCCTTGGGACTAGCGTCGAGCAGTACTTC. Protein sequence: CASSLGTSVEQYF.

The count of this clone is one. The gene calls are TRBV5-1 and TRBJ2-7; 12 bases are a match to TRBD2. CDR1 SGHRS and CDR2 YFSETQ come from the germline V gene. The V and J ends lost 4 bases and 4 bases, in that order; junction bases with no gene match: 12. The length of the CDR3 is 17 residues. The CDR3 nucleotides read TGCGCCAGCAGCCCGCCCGTTGGGCTAGCGGGAGGGTACGAGCAGTACTTC. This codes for CASSPPVGLAGGYEQYF.

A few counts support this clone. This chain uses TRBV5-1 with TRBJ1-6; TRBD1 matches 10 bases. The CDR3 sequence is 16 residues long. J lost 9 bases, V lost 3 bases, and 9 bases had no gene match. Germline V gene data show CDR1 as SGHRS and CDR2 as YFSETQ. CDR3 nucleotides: TGCGCCAGCAGCTGGGGAGGGACAGGGGATAGTTCACCCCTCCACTTT. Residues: CASSWGGTGDSSPLHF.

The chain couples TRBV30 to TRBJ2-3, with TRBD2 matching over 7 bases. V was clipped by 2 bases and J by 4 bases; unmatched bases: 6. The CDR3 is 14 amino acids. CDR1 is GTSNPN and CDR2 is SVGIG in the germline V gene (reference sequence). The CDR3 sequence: CAWSRAGVPDTQYF. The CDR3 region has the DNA TGTGCCTGGAGTCGGGCGGGAGTTCCAGATACGCAGTATTTT.

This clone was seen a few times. CDR3 amino acids: CASGGTNYGYTF. The CDR3 DNA sequence: TGTGCCAGCGGTGGAACCAACTATGGCTACACCTTC. This chain links TRBV7-9 with TRBJ1-2; no clear D gene. The CDR3 is 12 residues long. From germline, CDR1 is SEHNR and CDR2 FQNEAQ (reference sequence). V dropped 8 bases and J dropped 2 bases, with 9 bases sitting between them.

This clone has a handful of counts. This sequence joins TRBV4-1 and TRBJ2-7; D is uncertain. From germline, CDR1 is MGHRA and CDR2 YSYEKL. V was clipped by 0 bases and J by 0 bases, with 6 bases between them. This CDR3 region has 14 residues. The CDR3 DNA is TGCGCCAGCAGCCAAGAGGGTATCTCCTACGAGCAGTACTTC. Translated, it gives CASSQEGISYEQYF.

The CDR3 coding sequence is TGTGCCACCGGACTAGCGGGCCAGAGCGTAGTTGAGCAGTACTTC. Translation: CATGLAGQSVVEQYF. This chain links TRBV6-8 with TRBJ2-7; TRBD2 matches 11 bases. CDR1 is MNHGY and CDR2 is SAAAGT in the germline V gene. This CDR3 contains 15 residues. Unmatched junction bases numbered 15, after V lost 10 bases and J lost 7 bases.

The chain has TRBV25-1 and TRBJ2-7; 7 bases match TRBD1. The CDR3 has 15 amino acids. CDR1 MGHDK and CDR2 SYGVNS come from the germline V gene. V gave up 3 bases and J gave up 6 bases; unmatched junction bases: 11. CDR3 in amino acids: CASSDMNRGPGEQYF. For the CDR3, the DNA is TGTGCCAGCAGTGACATGAACAGGGGACCCGGCGAGCAGTACTTC.

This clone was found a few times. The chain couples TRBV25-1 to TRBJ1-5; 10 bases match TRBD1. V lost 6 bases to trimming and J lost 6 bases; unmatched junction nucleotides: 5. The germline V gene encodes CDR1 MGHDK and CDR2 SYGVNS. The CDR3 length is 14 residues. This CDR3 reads CASSGQGVGQPQHF. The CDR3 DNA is TGTGCCAGCAGCGGACAGGGGGTTGGTCAGCCCCAGCATTTT. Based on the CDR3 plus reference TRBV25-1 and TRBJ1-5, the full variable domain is EADIYQTPRYLVIGTGKKITLECSQTMGHDKMYWYQQDPGMELHLIHYSYGVNSTEKGDLSSESTVSRIRTEHFPLTLESARPSHTSQYLCASSGQGVGQPQHFGDGTRLSIL.

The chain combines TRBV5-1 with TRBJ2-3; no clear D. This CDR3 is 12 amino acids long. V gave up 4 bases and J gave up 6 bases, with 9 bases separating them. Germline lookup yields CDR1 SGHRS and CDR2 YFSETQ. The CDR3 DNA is TGCGCCAGCAGCCGAAGTTATGATACGCAGTATTTT. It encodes CASSRSYDTQYF.

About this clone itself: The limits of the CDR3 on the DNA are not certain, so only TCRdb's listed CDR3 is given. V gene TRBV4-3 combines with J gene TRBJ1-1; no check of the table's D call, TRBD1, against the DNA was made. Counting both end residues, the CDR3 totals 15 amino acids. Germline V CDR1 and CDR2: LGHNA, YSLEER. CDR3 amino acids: CASSPYKVGQGALFF.

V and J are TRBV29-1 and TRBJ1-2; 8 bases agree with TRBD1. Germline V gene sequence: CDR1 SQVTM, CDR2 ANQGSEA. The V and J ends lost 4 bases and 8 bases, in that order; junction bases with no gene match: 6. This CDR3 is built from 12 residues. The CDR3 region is CSVAQGAGGYTF. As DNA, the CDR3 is TGCAGCGTTGCCCAGGGGGCGGGAGGCTACACCTTC.

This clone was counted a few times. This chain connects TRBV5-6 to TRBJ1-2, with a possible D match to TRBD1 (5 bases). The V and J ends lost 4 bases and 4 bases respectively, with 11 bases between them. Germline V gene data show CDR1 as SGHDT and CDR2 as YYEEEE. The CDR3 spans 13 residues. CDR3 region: CASSPQGLYGYTF. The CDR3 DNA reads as TGTGCCAGCAGCCCCCAGGGCCTCTATGGCTACACCTTC.

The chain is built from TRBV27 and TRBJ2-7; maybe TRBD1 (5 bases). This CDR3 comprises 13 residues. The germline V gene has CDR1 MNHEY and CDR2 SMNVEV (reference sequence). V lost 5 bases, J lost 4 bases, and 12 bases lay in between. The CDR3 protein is CASSRQQDYEQYF. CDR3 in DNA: TGTGCCAGCAGTCGCCAACAGGATTACGAGCAGTACTTC.

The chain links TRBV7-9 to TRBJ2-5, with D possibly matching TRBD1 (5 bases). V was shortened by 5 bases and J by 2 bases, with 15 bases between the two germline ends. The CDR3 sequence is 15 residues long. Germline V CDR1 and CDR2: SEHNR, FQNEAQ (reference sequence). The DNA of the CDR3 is TGTGCCAGCAGCACTGGGGCCGAACCACAAGAGACCCAGTACTTC. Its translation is CASSTGAEPQETQYF.

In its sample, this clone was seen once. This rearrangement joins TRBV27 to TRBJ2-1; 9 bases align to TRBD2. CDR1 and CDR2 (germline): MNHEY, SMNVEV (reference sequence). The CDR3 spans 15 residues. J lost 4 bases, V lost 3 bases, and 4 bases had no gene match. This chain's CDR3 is CASSLAAGGYNEQFF. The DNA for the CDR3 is TGTGCCAGCAGTTTGGCGGCGGGAGGGTACAATGAGCAGTTCTTC.